These T cell receptor beta chains were read from a single sample in a study of blood T cell repertoires in COVID-19. Here immunoSEQ multiplex PCR was the method, and the copy in TCRdb shows in-frame clones only, minus some. The table has 180,000 or so clones, under 90% seen once. The specimen sequenced was peripheral blood. These receptor sequences come from a woman aged 70 to 79 with COVID-19, enrolled during active disease. The CDR3 runs from the conserved cysteine through the conserved F or W. The D gene is left open where the match is weak.

TRBV15 | TRBD1 | CATSRDPGQVNTEAFF
TRBV10-3 | TRBD1 | CAISEGTGTDTQYF
TRBV2 | NA | CASREAGYTF
TRBV18 | NA | CASSPRREGAEAFF
TRBV19 | TRBD1 | CASSKAWTGQAFF
TRBV5-1 | TRBD1 | CASSDRDRISTDTQYF
TRBV10-2 | TRBD1 | CASSTGTGDGYTF
TRBV28 | TRBD2 | CAGSRTSGLLDEQFF
TRBV19 | TRBD1 | CASGTGERETQYF
TRBV30 | NA | CAWRRLEINTEAFF
TRBV12-3/TRBV12-4 | NA | CASSSGPHNEQFF
TRBV3-1/TRBV3-2 | NA | CASSQVNFHRAGEQYF
TRBV7-2 | NA | CASSTINNEQFF
TRBV19 | TRBD1 | CARLYTRDRGNSNQPQHF
TRBV27 | NA | CASTPQQGNQETQYF
TRBV27 | NA | CASSLRVGNQPQHF
TRBV27 | TRBD2 | CASSLVAGLSYEQYF
TRBV7-8 | NA | CASSFPAGEAFF
TRBV4-2 | TRBD1 | CASSQEDRGRGYGYTF
TRBV2 | NA | CASRERQGTEAFF
TRBV30 | NA | CAWSPRTAEETQYF
TRBV29-1 | NA | CSVDQLNTGELFF
TRBV3-1/TRBV3-2 | TRBD2 | CASSPGLAGAHNEQFF
TRBV11-2 | NA | CASSLFSIYEQYF
TRBV3-1/TRBV3-2 | NA | CASSQLGTDYGYTF
TRBV6-6 | NA | CASSYSEEAGANVLTF
TRBV18 | NA | CASSDSKGETQYF
TRBV7-7 | NA | CASSPSPGELFF
TRBV28 | TRBD1 | CASSVPDRVRPQHF
TRBV3-1/TRBV3-2 | NA | CASSQDPSNSPLHF
TRBV30 | NA | CAWSRTAPRGELFF
TRBV28 | NA | CASSSQPPQGIMDEFF
TRBV28 | TRBD1 | CASSSSPGTATSGNTIYF
TRBV7-2 | NA | CASSLGPYQPQHF
TRBV5-1 | NA | CASSRSGISTDTQYF
TRBV6-6 | NA | CASSPPGGNLNEKLFF
TRBV19 | TRBD2 | CASSMWAGAGTDTQYF
TRBV5-4 | NA | CASSLWGSSNYGYTF
TRBV7-2 | NA | CASSLTPSYEQYF
TRBV11-2 | NA | CASSFRREGDGYTF
TRBV12-3/TRBV12-4 | NA | CASSHTSNYGYTF
TRBV29-1 | NA | CSLSRNTEAFF
TRBV6-6 | TRBD1 | CASSPQGAGGYTF
TRBV18 | NA | CASSRIRGEQYF
TRBV28 | NA | CASSRGWYGYTF
TRBV5-1 | NA | CASSPQDNYGYTF
TRBV7-6 | NA | CASSLYGGTTDTQYF
TRBV6-5 | NA | CASSDRQLNQPQHF
TRBV19 | NA | CASSIDRVQPQHF